This TCR beta chain was sequenced in a study of T cell responses to AZD1222 COVID-19 vaccine. Study-wide results and caveats: Repertoire samples came only from after the peak T cell response.

This CDR3 region has 18 residues. The V gene lost 5 bases and the J gene lost 0 bases, with 17 bases spanning the gap. Germline CDR1 LNHDA, CDR2 SQIVND (reference sequence). TCRdb's copy holds only in-frame clones and misses some; the assay was immunoSEQ multiplex PCR. Counted here are fewer than 200,000 clones, approximately 93% occurring once; the ten biggest clones make up around 1.6%. Regarding this clone: Its target is unknown.

The sequence was obtained from an adult who received the AZD1222 COVID-19 vaccine. The chain carries TRBV19 and TRBJ1-6; D is perhaps TRBD1 (5 bases). The input for sequencing was peripheral blood, taken 28 days after the second AZD1222 dose. CDR3 in amino acids: CASSSAGEGRSYNSPLHF. In DNA form, the CDR3 reads TGTGCCAGTAGTTCAGCCGGCGAGGGGCGCTCCTATAATTCACCCCTCCACTTT. Filled out from reference TRBV19 and TRBJ1-6, the complete variable domain reads DGGITQSPKYLFRKEGQNVTLSCEQNLNHDAMYWYRQDPGQGLRLIYYSQIVNDFQKGDIAEGYSVSREKKESFPLTVTSAQKNPTAFYLCASSSAGEGRSYNSPLHFGNGTRLTVT.